Following are 25 T cell receptor beta chains from one sample sequenced in a study of control samples from healthy donors and cancer patients. Sequencing used immunoSEQ multiplex PCR; TCRdb keeps in-frame clones, though not all of them. The repertoire holds about 75,000 clones, less than 95% seen once, with over 5% in the top ten. The sample taken for sequencing was blood. The receptors derive from a woman between 40 and 50 years old in good health.

This clone was counted only a few times. CDR3 bases: TGCAGTGCTAGTCTAATGGGGCTCTCCTACAATGAGCAGTTCTTC. Its translation: CSASLMGLSYNEQFF. This chain joins TRBV20-1 and TRBJ2-1; a possible D gene is TRBD1 (5 bases). The CDR3 extends over 15 amino acids. The V and J ends lost 3 bases and 0 bases respectively, with 12 bases between them. CDR1 and CDR2 from the germline V gene are DFQATT and SNEGSKA (reference sequence).

The chain carries TRBV9 and TRBJ2-1, with 8 bases fitting TRBD2. The CDR3 covers 16 residues. Germline assignment: CDR1 SGDLS and CDR2 YYNGEE. J lost 9 bases, V lost 0 bases, and 11 bases had no gene match. The CDR3 DNA reads as TGTGCCAGCAGCGTAGCTCCAGCGGGGGAACAAGGTGAGCAGTTCTTC. Its translation is CASSVAPAGEQGEQFF.

The count of this clone is one. The gene calls are TRBV28 and TRBJ1-1; D ambiguous. V was shortened by 8 bases and J by 8 bases, with 18 bases between the two germline ends. Germline CDR1 reads MDHEN; CDR2 reads SYDVKM. There are 13 residues in the CDR3. The CDR3 DNA is TGTGCCAGCGCCAGGCAACTTACGCCAGAAGCTTTCTTT. Its protein is CASARQLTPEAFF.

Notes on this clone: At one end, the junction sequence differs from germline, possibly due to a read error. J is TRBJ2-2 and V is TRBV7-7, with a weak D call TRBD1 (7 bases). This CDR3 has 15 amino acids. Germline-derived CDR1 and CDR2 are SSHAT and FNYEAQ (reference sequence). CDR3 sequence reads: CASSFGGGHTGELFF. CDR3 nucleotides: TGTGCTAGCAGCTTCGGAGGGGGCCACACCGGGGAGCTGTTTTTT.

This chain links TRBV6-5 with TRBJ2-7, with D unclear. The CDR3 contains 12 residues. CDR1 and CDR2 from the germline V gene are MNHEY and SVGAGI. The V end lost 4 bases, the J end lost 1 base, and 5 bases lay between the germline ends. This CDR3 is CASSSQSYEQYF. The CDR3 coding sequence is TGTGCCAGCAGTTCCCAGTCCTACGAGCAGTACTTC.

The chain uses TRBV13 and TRBJ1-1, with TRBD1 matching 9 bases. Germline V gene sequence: CDR1 PRHDT, CDR2 FYEKMQ (reference sequence). The CDR3 consists of 13 residues. J was trimmed by 11 bases and V by 2 bases; bases with no gene match: 6. In nucleotides, the CDR3 is TGTGCCAGCAGCTTACTGGGGACAGGGATCGCTTTCTTT. This gives the protein CASSLLGTGIAFF.

The CDR3 bases are TGTGCCAGCAGCTTAAGGGGGGGGCGGGCTAGCTCCTACAATGAGCAGTTCTTC. It yields the protein CASSLRGGRASSYNEQFF. The chain is built from TRBV7-8 and TRBJ2-1; D may be TRBD2 (7 bases). CDR3 length: 18 amino acids. V lost 2 bases and J lost 0, with 17 bases in between. Germline loops: CDR1 SGHVS, CDR2 FQNEAQ.

This clone appeared a single time. The V gene is TRBV24-1, the J gene TRBJ1-2; maybe TRBD1 (6 bases). CDR1 is KGHDR and CDR2 is SFDVKD in the germline V gene. Trimming removed 4 bases at V and 8 bases at J, with 13 bases between. This CDR3 spans 13 amino acids. The CDR3 bases are TGTGCCACCAGTGACACGGGGGCGCGCGGCTACACCTTC. Protein product: CATSDTGARGYTF.

The V call is TRBV28, the J call TRBJ2-7; D perhaps matches TRBD2 (6 bases). CDR1 MDHEN and CDR2 SYDVKM come from the germline V gene. The CDR3 runs to 18 residues. V was pared by 4 bases and J by 0 bases, with 22 bases between. CDR3 region: CASSSTGTAGPLSYEQYF. CDR3 DNA sequence: TGTGCCAGCAGTTCCACCGGGACTGCCGGTCCTCTCTCCTACGAGCAGTACTTC. The full variable domain, rest sourced from reference TRBV28 and TRBJ2-7, is DVKVTQSSRYLVKRTGEKVFLECVQDMDHENMFWYRQDPGLGLRLIYFSYDVKMKEKGDIPEGYSVSREKKERFSLILESASTNQTSMYLCASSSTGTAGPLSYEQYFGPGTRLTVT.

The V gene is TRBV4-1, the J gene TRBJ2-7; D is unresolved. This CDR3 has 14 residues. CDR1 and CDR2 from the germline V gene are MGHRA and YSYEKL. Between the trimmed V and J ends, which lost 1 base and 2 bases, there was a span of 9 bases. CDR3 sequence (DNA): TGCGCCAGCAGCCAAGGTCCAGATCCCTACGAGCAGTACTTC. It translates to CASSQGPDPYEQYF.

This chain connects TRBV5-4 to TRBJ1-1; a possible D gene is TRBD1 (6 bases). The CDR3 is made up of 15 amino acids. Germline V CDR1 and CDR2: SGHNT, YYREEE (reference sequence). V was clipped by 0 bases and J by 4 bases, with 13 bases between them. CDR3 sequence (DNA): TGTGCCAGCAGCTTGGATGGGGGGCTTAGCACTGAAGCTTTCTTT. It specifies CASSLDGGLSTEAFF. Full variable domain (remainder filled in from reference TRBV5-4 and TRBJ1-1): ETGVTQSPTHLIKTRGQQVTLRCSSQSGHNTVSWYQQALGQGPQFIFQYYREEENGRGNFPPRFSGLQFPNYSSELNVNALELDDSALYLCASSLDGGLSTEAFFGQGTRLTVV.

V gene TRBV29-1 combines with J gene TRBJ1-2, with D tentatively TRBD1 (6 bases). This CDR3 contains 12 residues. Trimming left V 4 bases short and J 6 bases short, with 12 bases between. Germline CDR1 is SQVTM and CDR2 is ANQGSEA. In DNA form, the CDR3 reads TGCAGCGTTGCCAGGGGCTTTGATGGCTACACCTTC. This sequence encodes CSVARGFDGYTF.

J is TRBJ1-1 and V is TRBV11-2; D is unresolved. Trimming pared 4 bases from V and 0 bases from J, leaving 6 bases between. The germline V gene has CDR1 SGHAT and CDR2 FQNNGV. This CDR3 is built from 13 residues. CDR3 region: CASSSGLNTEAFF. The CDR3 DNA reads as TGTGCCAGCAGCTCCGGGCTGAACACTGAAGCTTTCTTT.

V gene TRBV7-3 combines with J gene TRBJ1-3; D gene unclear. In germline, CDR1 is SGHTA, CDR2 FQGTGA. V dropped 5 bases and J dropped 1 base, with 12 bases sitting between them. The CDR3 is 15 residues long. The DNA of the CDR3 is TGTGCCAGCAGCCCCCCGGGAAATTCTGGAAACACCATATATTTT. Amino acid sequence: CASSPPGNSGNTIYF.

The chain is built from TRBV19 and TRBJ2-5; 10 bases match TRBD2. CDR3 length: 15 amino acids. Germline CDR1 LNHDA, CDR2 SQIVND (reference sequence). After removal of 5 bases from V and 2 bases from J, the junction contained 5 bases not matched to a gene. CDR3 nucleotides: TGTGCCAGTAGTGGACTAGCGGCAACACAAGAGACCCAGTACTTC. Encoded protein: CASSGLAATQETQYF.

J is TRBJ1-4 and V is TRBV7-6; 7 nucleotides agree with TRBD1. The germline V gene has CDR1 SGHVS and CDR2 FNYEAQ. The CDR3 runs to 15 residues. The junction had 12 bases not matched to a gene; V was cut back by 5 bases and J by 9 bases. This chain's CDR3 is CASSRDRDLAKKLFF. The CDR3 bases are TGTGCCAGCAGCAGAGACAGGGACTTGGCGAAAAAACTGTTTTTT.

The chain couples TRBV7-8 to TRBJ2-5; 8 bases match TRBD1. The CDR3 runs to 13 residues. J was trimmed by 5 bases and V by 8 bases; bases with no gene match: 7. CDR1 SGHVS and CDR2 FQNEAQ come from the germline V gene. CDR3 in amino acids: CASCRGLGETQYF. The CDR3 nucleotides read TGTGCCAGCTGCAGGGGGCTGGGGGAGACCCAGTACTTC.

The V call is TRBV29-1, the J call TRBJ1-1, with D hard to call. Germline V gives CDR1 SQVTM, CDR2 ANQGSEA. Trimming cost V 7 bases and J 3 bases, with 9 bases left between them. This CDR3 has 11 residues. The CDR3 sequence is CSGTLDTEAFF. CDR3 bases: TGCAGCGGAACCTTGGACACTGAAGCTTTCTTT. Supplemented by reference TRBV29-1 and TRBJ1-1, the full variable domain reads SAVISQKPSRDICQRGTSLTIQCQVDSQVTMMFWYRQQPGQSLTLIATANQGSEATYESGFVIDKFPISRPNLTFSTLTVSNMSPEDSSIYLCSGTLDTEAFFGQGTRLTVV.

This chain links TRBV5-6 with TRBJ1-2; D call uncertain. CDR3 length: 15 amino acids. Germline V gene data show CDR1 as SGHDT and CDR2 as YYEEEE. V was pared by 0 bases and J by 0 bases, with 9 bases between. CDR3 bases: TGTGCCAGCAGCTTGGGCGGATACACTAACTATGGCTACACCTTC. Its protein product is CASSLGGYTNYGYTF.

The genes are TRBV5-6 and TRBJ2-2; TRBD1 is a possible D gene (6 bases). The V and J ends lost 7 bases and 1 base respectively, with 17 bases between them. The CDR3 is 16 residues long. Per the germline V gene, CDR1 is SGHDT and CDR2 is YYEEEE. The DNA of the CDR3 is TGTGCCAGCGGACGCCCCACGGGACAGAACACCGGGGAGCTGTTTTTT. It specifies CASGRPTGQNTGELFF.

This chain uses TRBV7-2 with TRBJ1-4, with 9 nucleotides matching TRBD1. Germline values: CDR1 SGHTA, CDR2 FQGNSA. The CDR3 is 15 residues long. J was trimmed by 10 bases and V by 1 base; bases with no gene match: 7. The CDR3 DNA reads TGTGCCAGCAGCTTAGGGTACAGGGGGCAAGGAAAACTGTTTTTT. Translated: CASSLGYRGQGKLFF.

V and J are TRBV7-9 and TRBJ1-5; 7 bases agree with TRBD1. The CDR3 has 15 residues. Per the germline V gene, CDR1 is SEHNR and CDR2 is FQNEAQ (reference sequence). The trim removed 5 bases at V and 4 bases at J, leaving 8 bases unmatched. Here the CDR3 reads CASSLGTVLNQPQHF. The CDR3 DNA reads TGTGCCAGCAGCCTTGGGACAGTACTTAATCAGCCCCAGCATTTT.

This clone was recorded only once. V gene TRBV29-1 combines with J gene TRBJ2-1; 10 positions agree with TRBD2. With V trimmed by 3 bases and J by 8 bases, 10 bases remained unmatched. In germline, CDR1 is SQVTM, CDR2 ANQGSEA. The CDR3 consists of 15 residues. The DNA of the CDR3 is TGCAGCGTTGATCCTAGCGGGAGTTCTATCGATGAGCAGTTCTTC. Translated: CSVDPSGSSIDEQFF.

The chain's CDR3 is CASSLMTGVDTQYF. CDR3 nucleotide sequence: TGTGCCAGCAGCCTCATGACAGGGGTAGATACGCAGTATTTT. This sequence joins TRBV27 and TRBJ2-3; 8 nucleotides align to TRBD1. J was trimmed by 5 bases and V by 6 bases; bases with no gene match: 7. CDR3 length: 14 residues. The germline V gene has CDR1 MNHEY and CDR2 SMNVEV (reference sequence).

This chain joins TRBV28 and TRBJ1-5; possibly TRBD1 for D (6 bases). The CDR3 has 14 residues. CDR1 and CDR2 (germline): MDHEN, SYDVKM. Trimming pared 5 bases from V and 6 bases from J, leaving 14 bases between. CDR3 loop: CASSNTGSGQPQHF. The DNA of the CDR3 is TGTGCCAGCAGTAATACAGGGAGCGGTCAGCCCCAGCATTTT.